Listed below are T cell receptor beta chains from one sample, sequenced in a study of cytomegalovirus exposure and HLA in healthy donors. Sequencing was performed with immunoSEQ multiplex PCR; in TCRdb, only in-frame clones are kept and a portion is missing. The sample includes approximately 190,000 clones, around 84% of them seen just once. The specimen sequenced was PBMCs. The receptors shown here come from a woman aged 45-65 years in good health and CMV-seropositive. The CDR3 runs from the conserved cysteine through the conserved F or W. A D gene is named only where the DNA matches it firmly. The size of a clone is reported for some rows only, either as once, few or many, or as a class for expanded clones.

D gene	V gene	clone size	J gene	CDR3 protein	CDR3 DNA
TRBD1	TRBV6-1	NA	TRBJ2-2	CASSDDPGGWGGELFF	TGTGCCAGCAGTGATGATCCAGGGGGCTGGGGCGGGGAGCTGTTTTTT
TRBD1	TRBV9	NA	TRBJ1-2	CASSQGDPSSGTFYGYTF	TGTGCCAGCAGCCAGGGGGACCCTTCTTCGGGCACATTCTATGGCTACACCTTC
NA	TRBV7-3	NA	TRBJ2-2	CASRAGTGGELFF	TGTGCCAGCAGAGCTGGCACAGGCGGGGAGCTGTTTTTT
NA	TRBV5-1	NA	TRBJ2-7	CASSLVEVGASYEQYF	TGCGCCAGCAGCTTGGTCGAAGTGGGGGCTTCCTACGAGCAGTACTTC
NA	TRBV6-1	NA	TRBJ2-2	CASSDNRVTGELFF	TGTGCCAGCAGTGACAACAGGGTCACCGGGGAGCTGTTTTTT
TRBD1	TRBV18	NA	TRBJ2-3	CASSLGTGEDTQYF	TGTGCCAGCTCACTCGGGACAGGGGAAGATACGCAGTATTTT
NA	TRBV5-1	NA	TRBJ2-1	CASSETGLYNEQFF	TGCGCCAGCAGCGAGACAGGACTTTACAATGAGCAGTTCTTC
NA	TRBV28	NA	TRBJ1-1	CASSSGFQGSRRDDTEAFF	TGTGCCAGCAGTTCCGGTTTTCAGGGCTCGCGAAGGGATGACACTGAAGCTTTCTTT
TRBD1	TRBV6-6	NA	TRBJ1-2	CASSRGTDKNTF	TGTGCCAGCAGTCGGGGGACAGATAAGAACACCTTC
NA	TRBV4-2	NA	TRBJ2-1	CASSQDTGGFDNEQFF	TGTGCCAGCAGCCAAGATACGGGGGGCTTCGACAATGAGCAGTTCTTC
NA	TRBV18	once	TRBJ1-1	CASSPQQNTEAFF	TGTGCCAGCTCACCACAACAGAACACTGAAGCTTTCTTT
NA	TRBV5-6	few	TRBJ1-1	CASRWAGEGTEAFF	TGTGCCAGCAGATGGGCAGGGGAGGGCACTGAAGCTTTCTTT
NA	TRBV6-1	NA	TRBJ2-7	CASSYREAYEQYF	TGTGCCAGCAGTTATCGGGAAGCCTACGAGCAGTACTTC
TRBD1	TRBV15	NA	TRBJ1-5	CATSRDTGANQPQHF	TGTGCCACCAGCAGAGACACAGGGGCAAATCAGCCCCAGCATTTT
TRBD2	TRBV19	NA	TRBJ2-3	CASSSRLAGIDTQYF	TGTGCCAGTAGTTCTCGACTAGCGGGGATAGATACGCAGTATTTT
TRBD2	TRBV7-3	NA	TRBJ2-3	CASSFSGGSDTQYF	TGTGCCAGCAGCTTCAGCGGGGGTTCAGATACGCAGTATTTT
NA	TRBV5-4	once	TRBJ2-7	CASSLIAGSYEQYF	TGTGCCAGCAGCTTGATTGCGGGGTCCTACGAGCAGTACTTC
NA	TRBV7-3	NA	TRBJ1-1	CASSLTSGSGAEAFF	TGTGCCAGCAGCTTAACATCAGGGTCGGGGGCTGAAGCTTTCTTT
TRBD1	TRBV6-1	NA	TRBJ2-1	CASSGQGAHEQFF	TGTGCCAGCAGTGGGCAGGGGGCCCATGAGCAGTTCTTC
TRBD1	TRBV19	NA	TRBJ1-1	CASRPPTGVNTEAFF	TGTGCCAGTAGACCACCGACAGGGGTGAACACTGAAGCTTTCTTT
NA	TRBV4-2	NA	TRBJ2-7	CASSLSGGTSYEQYF	TGTGCCAGCAGCCTCTCCGGAGGCACATCCTACGAGCAGTACTTC
TRBD2	TRBV12-5	NA	TRBJ2-3	CASGLGLAGGTSTDTQYF	TGTGCTAGTGGTTTGGGACTAGCGGGGGGGACTAGCACAGATACGCAGTATTTT
TRBD1	TRBV6-4	few	TRBJ1-1	CASSAVTTGANTEAFF	TGTGCCAGCAGCGCTGTAACGACAGGGGCGAACACTGAAGCTTTCTTT
NA	TRBV6-1	NA	TRBJ1-6	CASSGGTVSSYNSPLHF	TGTGCCAGCAGTGGCGGGACGGTGAGCTCCTATAATTCACCCCTCCACTTT
NA	TRBV18	NA	TRBJ2-2	CASALSGTGELFF	TGTGCCAGCGCCCTATCGGGCACCGGGGAGCTGTTTTTT
NA	TRBV5-4	once	TRBJ1-1	CASSLNRMNTEAFF	TGTGCCAGCAGCTTGAACAGAATGAACACTGAAGCTTTCTTT
TRBD1	TRBV19	NA	TRBJ1-1	CASSIQGARTEAFF	TGTGCCAGTAGTATCCAGGGGGCGAGGACTGAAGCTTTCTTT
TRBD2	TRBV5-1	NA	TRBJ2-7	CASSLGGSGGTYEQYF	TGCGCCAGCAGCTTGGGGGGTAGCGGGGGAACCTACGAGCAGTACTTC